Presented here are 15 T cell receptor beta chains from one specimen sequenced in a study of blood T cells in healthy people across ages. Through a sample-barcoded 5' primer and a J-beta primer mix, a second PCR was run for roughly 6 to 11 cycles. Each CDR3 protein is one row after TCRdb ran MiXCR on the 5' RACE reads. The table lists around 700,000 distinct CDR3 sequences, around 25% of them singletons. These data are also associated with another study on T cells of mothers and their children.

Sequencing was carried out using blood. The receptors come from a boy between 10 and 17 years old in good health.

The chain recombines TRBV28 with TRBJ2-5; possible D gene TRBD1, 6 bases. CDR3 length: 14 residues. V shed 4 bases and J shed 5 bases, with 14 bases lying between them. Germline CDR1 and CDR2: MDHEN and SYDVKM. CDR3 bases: TGTGCCAGCAGTTCCCCCCCAGGGGAGGAGACCCAGTACTTC. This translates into CASSSPPGEETQYF. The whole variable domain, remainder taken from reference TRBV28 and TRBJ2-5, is DVKVTQSSRYLVKRTGEKVFLECVQDMDHENMFWYRQDPGLGLRLIYFSYDVKMKEKGDIPEGYSVSREKKERFSLILESASTNQTSMYLCASSSPPGEETQYFGPGTRLLVL.

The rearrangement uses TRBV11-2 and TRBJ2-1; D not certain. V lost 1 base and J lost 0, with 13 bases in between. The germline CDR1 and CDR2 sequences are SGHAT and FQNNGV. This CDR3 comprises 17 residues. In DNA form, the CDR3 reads TGTGCCAGCAGCTTAGGTCCCTCCCCGAGCTCCTACAATGAGCAGTTCTTC. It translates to CASSLGPSPSSYNEQFF.

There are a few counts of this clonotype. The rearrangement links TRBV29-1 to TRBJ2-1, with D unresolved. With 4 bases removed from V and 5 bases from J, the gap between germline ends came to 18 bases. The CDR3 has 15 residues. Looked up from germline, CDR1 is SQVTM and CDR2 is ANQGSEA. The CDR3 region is CSVGGRAAVDNEQFF. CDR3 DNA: TGCAGCGTTGGAGGCCGGGCCGCGGTGGACAATGAGCAGTTCTTC.

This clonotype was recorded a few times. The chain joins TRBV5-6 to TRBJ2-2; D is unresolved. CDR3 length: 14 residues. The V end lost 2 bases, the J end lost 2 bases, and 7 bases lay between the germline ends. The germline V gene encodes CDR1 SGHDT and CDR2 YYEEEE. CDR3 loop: CASSFVSNTGELFF. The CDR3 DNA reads TGTGCCAGCAGCTTCGTGTCAAACACCGGGGAGCTGTTTTTT.

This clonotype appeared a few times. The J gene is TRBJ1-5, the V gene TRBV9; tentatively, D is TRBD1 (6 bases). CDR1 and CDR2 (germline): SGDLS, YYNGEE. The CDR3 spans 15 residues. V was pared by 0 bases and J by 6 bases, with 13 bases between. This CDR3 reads CASSVEGGRGQPQHF. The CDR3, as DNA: TGTGCCAGCAGCGTAGAAGGGGGAAGAGGTCAGCCCCAGCATTTT.

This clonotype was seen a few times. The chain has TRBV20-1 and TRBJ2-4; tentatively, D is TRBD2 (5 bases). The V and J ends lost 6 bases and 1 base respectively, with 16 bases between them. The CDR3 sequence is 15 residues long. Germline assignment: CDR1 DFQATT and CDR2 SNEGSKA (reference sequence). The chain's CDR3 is CSANRGSVAKNIQYF. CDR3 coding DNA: TGCAGTGCCAATAGAGGGAGTGTGGCCAAAAACATTCAGTACTTC.

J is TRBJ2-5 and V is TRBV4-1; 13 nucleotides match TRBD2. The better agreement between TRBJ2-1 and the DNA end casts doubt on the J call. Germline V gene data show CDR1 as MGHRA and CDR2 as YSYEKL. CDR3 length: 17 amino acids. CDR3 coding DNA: TGCGCCAGCAGCCCAGAAACCGGGACTAGCGGGATCTATGAGCAGTTCTTC. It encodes CASSPETGTSGIYEQFF.

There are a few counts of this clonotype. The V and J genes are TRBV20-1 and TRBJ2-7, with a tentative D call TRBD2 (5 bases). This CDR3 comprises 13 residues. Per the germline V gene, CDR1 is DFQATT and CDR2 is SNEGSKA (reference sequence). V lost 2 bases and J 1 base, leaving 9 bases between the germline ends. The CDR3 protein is CSARMGGSYEQYF. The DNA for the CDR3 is TGCAGTGCTAGAATGGGCGGGTCCTACGAGCAGTACTTC.

CDR3 sequence (DNA): TGCAGCGCCCCGCAGGGCACTGGCTACACCTTC. Protein product: CSAPQGTGYTF. The V and J genes are TRBV29-1 and TRBJ1-2; a weak D match, TRBD1 (5 bases). The V gene lost 7 bases and the J gene lost 7 bases, with 13 bases spanning the gap. The CDR3 totals 11 residues. Germline assignment: CDR1 SQVTM and CDR2 ANQGSEA.

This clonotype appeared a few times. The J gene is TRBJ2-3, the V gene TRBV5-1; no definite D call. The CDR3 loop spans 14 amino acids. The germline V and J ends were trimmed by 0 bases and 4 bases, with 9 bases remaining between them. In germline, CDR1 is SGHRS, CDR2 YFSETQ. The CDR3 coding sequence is TGCGCCAGCAGCTTGGTTGGCACCGCAGATACGCAGTATTTT. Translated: CASSLVGTADTQYF. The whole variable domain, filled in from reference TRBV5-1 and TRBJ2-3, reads KAGVTQTPRYLIKTRGQQVTLSCSPISGHRSVSWYQQTPGQGLQFLFEYFSETQRNKGNFPGRFSGRQFSNSRSEMNVSTLELGDSALYLCASSLVGTADTQYFGPGTRLTVL.

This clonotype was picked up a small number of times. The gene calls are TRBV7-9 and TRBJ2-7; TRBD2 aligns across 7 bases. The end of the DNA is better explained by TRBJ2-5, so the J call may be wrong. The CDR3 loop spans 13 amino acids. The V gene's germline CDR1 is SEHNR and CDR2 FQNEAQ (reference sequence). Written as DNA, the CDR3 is TGTGCCAGCAGCATGGGAGGGTCGGAGACCCAGTACTTC. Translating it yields CASSMGGSETQYF.

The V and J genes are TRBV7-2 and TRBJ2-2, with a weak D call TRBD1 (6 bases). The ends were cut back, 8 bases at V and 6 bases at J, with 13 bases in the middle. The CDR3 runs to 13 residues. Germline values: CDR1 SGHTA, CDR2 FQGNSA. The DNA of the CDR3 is TGTGCCAGCTTAGCGTCAGGGGCCGGGGAGCTGTTTTTT. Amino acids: CASLASGAGELFF.

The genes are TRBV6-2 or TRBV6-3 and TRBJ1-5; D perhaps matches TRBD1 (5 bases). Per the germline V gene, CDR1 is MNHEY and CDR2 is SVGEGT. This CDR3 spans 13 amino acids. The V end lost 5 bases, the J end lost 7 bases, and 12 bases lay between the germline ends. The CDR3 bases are TGTGCCAGCAGTACAGGATTGCGGCAGCCCCAGCATTTT. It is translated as CASSTGLRQPQHF.

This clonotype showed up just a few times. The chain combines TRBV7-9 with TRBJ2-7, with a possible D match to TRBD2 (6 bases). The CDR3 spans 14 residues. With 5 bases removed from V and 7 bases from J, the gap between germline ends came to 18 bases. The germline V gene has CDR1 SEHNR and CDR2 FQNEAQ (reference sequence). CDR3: CASSPGTGVGEQYF. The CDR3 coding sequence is TGTGCCAGCAGCCCAGGTACGGGGGTCGGAGAGCAGTACTTC. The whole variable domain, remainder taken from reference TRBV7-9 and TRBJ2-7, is DTGVSQNPRHKITKRGQNVTFRCDPISEHNRLYWYRQTLGQGPEFLTYFQNEAQLEKSRLLSDRFSAERPKGSFSTLEIQRTEQGDSAMYLCASSPGTGVGEQYFGPGTRLTVT.

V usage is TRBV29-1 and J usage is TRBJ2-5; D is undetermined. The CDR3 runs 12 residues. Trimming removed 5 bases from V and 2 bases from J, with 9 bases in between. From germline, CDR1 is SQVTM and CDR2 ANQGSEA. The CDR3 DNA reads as TGCAGCGTTCATCCCGAACAAGAGACCCAGTACTTC. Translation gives CSVHPEQETQYF.